The next 22 T cell receptor beta chains were all read from a single sample in a study of T cells in Graves' hyperthyroidism and ophthalmopathy. From RNA transcripts, TCR beta CDR3 regions were amplified. A first-round RT-PCR of the TCR CDR3 used the HTBI primer set. TCRdb itself ran the multiplex PCR reads through MiXCR, one entry per CDR3 protein. The data hold 370,000 or so distinct CDR3 sequences, with approximately 25% observed a single time. The sample consisted of blood. The receptors come from a man aged 50 to 59 with Graves' hyperthyroidism.

This chain connects TRBV19 to TRBJ1-4; perhaps TRBD1 as D (6 bases). Trimming took 4 bases from V and 6 from J, leaving 15 bases between them. CDR3 length: 15 amino acids. CDR1 and CDR2 from the germline V gene are LNHDA and SQIVND (reference sequence). The CDR3 sequence is CASSTRGGTDEKLFF. The CDR3 bases are TGTGCCAGTAGTACTCGAGGGGGGACGGATGAAAAACTGTTTTTT. Full variable domain (rest looked up from reference TRBV19 and TRBJ1-4): DGGITQSPKYLFRKEGQNVTLSCEQNLNHDAMYWYRQDPGQGLRLIYYSQIVNDFQKGDIAEGYSVSREKKESFPLTVTSAQKNPTAFYLCASSTRGGTDEKLFFGSGTQLSVL.

The chain carries TRBV12-3 or TRBV12-4 and TRBJ1-6; unclear D gene. CDR3 length: 14 residues. V shed 3 bases and J shed 8 bases, with 11 bases lying between them. The chain's CDR3 is CASSLSGSHSPLHF. CDR3 DNA sequence: TGTGCCAGCAGTTTGTCTGGATCCCATTCACCCCTCCACTTT.

This clonotype appeared a few times. The rearrangement joins TRBV28 to TRBJ2-5, with a tentative D call TRBD1 (5 bases). Trimming removed 5 bases from V and 10 bases from J, with 11 bases in between. CDR1 and CDR2 from the germline V gene are MDHEN and SYDVKM. The CDR3 totals 11 residues. This chain's CDR3 is CASSVLTDQYF. In DNA, the CDR3 is TGTGCCAGCAGTGTTTTGACAGACCAGTACTTC.

This clonotype was seen repeatedly, ten times or more. V is TRBV12-3 or TRBV12-4 and J is TRBJ1-2, with TRBD1 matching over 7 bases. This CDR3 is 14 amino acids long. Trimming took 8 bases from V and 1 from J; bases not matched to a gene: 7. In DNA, the CDR3 is TGTGCCAGCGGCATTGCAGGGGGTAACTATGGCTACACCTTC. Its translation: CASGIAGGNYGYTF.

This clonotype was observed a few times. CDR3 amino acids: CAISESGQGGLETQYF. CDR3 in DNA: TGTGCCATCAGTGAGTCGGGGCAGGGGGGCCTGGAGACCCAGTACTTC. The rearrangement joins TRBV10-3 to TRBJ2-5; D may be TRBD1 (7 bases). This CDR3 is built from 16 residues. Between the trimmed V and J ends, which lost 0 bases and 5 bases, there was a span of 16 bases. Germline CDR1 and CDR2: ENHRY and SYGVKD.

This clonotype was detected a few times. V gene TRBV9 combines with J gene TRBJ2-1; 7 nucleotides line up with TRBD2. CDR1 is SGDLS and CDR2 is YYNGEE in the germline V gene. CDR3 length: 16 amino acids. V lost 4 bases to trimming and J lost 5 bases; unmatched junction nucleotides: 12. For the CDR3, the DNA is TGTGCCAGCAGCCCCCGCCTAGCGGTAGGTGACAATGAGCAGTTCTTC. It codes for CASSPRLAVGDNEQFF.

The genes are TRBV12-3 or TRBV12-4 and TRBJ2-1; TRBD2 matches 10 bases. The CDR3 contains 14 residues. The V gene end was trimmed by 6 bases and the J gene end by 14 bases; junction bases not matched to a gene: 13. DNA for the CDR3: TGTGCCAGCAGCCCCATAGCGGGAGGCGGTTCGGAGTTCTTC. It encodes CASSPIAGGGSEFF.

This clonotype was seen at least ten times. The chain combines TRBV7-6 with TRBJ2-7; TRBD1 is a possible D gene (6 bases). Germline CDR1 and CDR2: SGHVS and FNYEAQ. The CDR3 runs to 13 residues. Trimming took 1 base from V and 3 from J, leaving 7 bases between them. CDR3 amino acids: CASSLEDSYEQYF. CDR3 nucleotide sequence: TGTGCCAGCAGCTTAGAGGACAGCTACGAGCAGTACTTC.

This clonotype appeared a few times. CDR3 protein: CAWSLAGTSSTDTQYF. The CDR3 DNA reads as TGTGCCTGGAGCCTAGCGGGAACCTCTAGCACAGATACGCAGTATTTT. V gene TRBV30 combines with J gene TRBJ2-3, with TRBD2 identical over 9 bases. The CDR3 sequence is 16 residues long. Germline lookup yields CDR1 GTSNPN and CDR2 SVGIG (reference sequence). Unmatched junction bases numbered 7, after V lost 3 bases and J lost 0 bases.

This clonotype was observed many times. At one of its ends the junction is not consistent with the germline gene, which may arise from a read error. The chain employs TRBV12-3 or TRBV12-4 and TRBJ2-3; no clear D. CDR3 length equals 11 residues. In nucleotides, the CDR3 is TGCGCCAGCAGCTTGCAGGATACGCAGTATTTT. Amino acid sequence: CASSLQDTQYF.

This clonotype appeared a few times. The junction and the germline gene differ at one end; a read error may be behind it. The J gene is TRBJ2-7, the V gene TRBV20-1, with unresolved D. CDR3 length: 15 residues. CDR1 is DFQATT, CDR2 SNEGSKA, per germline (reference sequence). In DNA, the CDR3 is TGCAGTGCTAGGGGTTCACCGGGCGGAACCTACGAGCAATACTTC. Amino acids: CSARGSPGGTYEQYF.

In this sample, this clonotype turned up a few times. V and J are TRBV6-2 or TRBV6-3 and TRBJ2-3; D call uncertain. Per germline, CDR1 MNHEY and CDR2 SVGEGT. The V and J ends lost 6 bases and 5 bases respectively, with 27 bases between them. The CDR3 extends over 18 amino acids. The CDR3 reads CASRPHVIGPPGRDTQYF. The CDR3 DNA reads TGTGCCAGCAGGCCCCACGTCATCGGGCCCCCAGGAAGAGATACGCAGTATTTT.

V and J are TRBV24-1 and TRBJ1-5; 8 bases agree with TRBD1. The CDR3 totals 19 residues. V lost 0 bases to trimming and J lost 2 bases; unmatched junction nucleotides: 11. The germline gives CDR1 KGHDR, CDR2 SFDVKD. As DNA, the CDR3 is TGTGCCACCAGTGATTTGAAGGGGCAGGGGGCGCGGGGCAATCAGCCCCAGCATTTT. Its translation is CATSDLKGQGARGNQPQHF.

The chain couples TRBV24-1 to TRBJ2-3, with TRBD2 matching 13 bases. The germline V gene has CDR1 KGHDR and CDR2 SFDVKD. V lost 3 bases, J lost 1 base, and 9 bases stayed unmatched. This CDR3 comprises 19 residues. In DNA, the CDR3 is TGTGCCACCAGTGATCCCACTCTAGGACTAGCGGGAGGCACAGATACGCAGTATTTT. Its translation: CATSDPTLGLAGGTDTQYF.

This clonotype occurred a few times. V and J are TRBV7-9 and TRBJ2-2; TRBD1 aligns across 7 bases. The CDR3 sequence is 16 residues long. V shed 5 bases, J shed 1 base, and the junction held 7 bases outside the gene matches. Germline assignment: CDR1 SEHNR and CDR2 FQNEAQ (reference sequence). CDR3 DNA: TGTGCCAGCAGCCCAGGGACAGTGGAGAACACCGGGGAGCTGTTTTTT. Translation: CASSPGTVENTGELFF.

A single count supports this clonotype. The CDR3 spells CASSPQQGLLYGYTF. Written as DNA, the CDR3 is TGTGCCAGCAGTCCCCAACAGGGTTTACTCTATGGCTACACCTTC. The chain employs TRBV25-1 and TRBJ1-2; D is possibly TRBD1 (6 bases). V lost 5 bases, J lost 4 bases, and 17 bases lay in between. This CDR3 has 15 residues. Germline lookup yields CDR1 MGHDK and CDR2 SYGVNS.

The rearrangement links TRBV20-1 to TRBJ2-7, with D possibly being TRBD1 (5 bases). V was pared by 3 bases and J by 3 bases, with 9 bases between. The CDR3 is 12 residues long. Germline assignment: CDR1 DFQATT and CDR2 SNEGSKA (reference sequence). CDR3 coding DNA: TGCAGTGCTAGGACAGTAAACTACGAGCAGTACTTC. Translated: CSARTVNYEQYF.

The chain has TRBV20-1 and TRBJ2-7; 10 bases fit TRBD2. The CDR3 runs 16 residues. Unmatched junction bases numbered 10, after V lost 4 bases and J lost 1 base. Germline V gene data show CDR1 as DFQATT and CDR2 as SNEGSKA (reference sequence). The CDR3 nucleotides read TGCAGTGCTATGGGACTAGCGAAACGACTATCCTACGAGCAGTACTTC. Amino acids: CSAMGLAKRLSYEQYF.

In this sample, this clonotype turned up a few times. The CDR3 loop reads CASEPLGDKSYNEQFF. The CDR3 coding sequence is TGTGCCAGCGAACCCCTGGGGGACAAGTCCTACAATGAGCAGTTCTTC. V is TRBV6-2 or TRBV6-3 and J is TRBJ2-1; TRBD1 might be the D (6 bases). The V end lost 8 bases, the J end lost 1 base, and 18 bases lay between the germline ends. Per germline, CDR1 MNHEY and CDR2 SVGEGT. The CDR3 length is 16 residues.

The V gene is TRBV29-1, the J gene TRBJ2-5, with TRBD2 matching over 9 bases. V trimming: 0 bases; J trimming: 5 bases; junction bases outside the gene matches: 10. CDR1 and CDR2 from the germline V gene are SQVTM and ANQGSEA. The CDR3 contains 16 residues. The CDR3: CSVEESGRSRSETQYF. Here the CDR3 DNA reads TGCAGCGTTGAAGAGAGCGGGAGGTCGAGGTCTGAGACCCAGTACTTC.

The chain uses TRBV18 and TRBJ2-2, with TRBD1 as a possible D gene (5 bases). The CDR3 extends over 17 amino acids. V was clipped by 3 bases and J by 6 bases, with 20 bases between them. The germline V gene encodes CDR1 KGHSH and CDR2 LQKENI. The CDR3 here is CASSPVQGGGKAGELFF. In DNA form, the CDR3 reads TGTGCCAGCTCACCCGTTCAGGGTGGCGGAAAGGCCGGGGAGCTGTTTTTT.

Ten or more counts support this clonotype. The rearrangement joins TRBV6-1 to TRBJ2-7; D may correspond to TRBD1 or TRBD2 (7 bases each). V lost 5 bases, J lost 4 bases, and 15 bases lay in between. CDR3 length: 14 residues. Germline-derived CDR1 and CDR2 are MNHNS and SASEGT. In DNA form, the CDR3 reads TGTGCCAGCAGTTATCAGGGGGGGCCTTACGAGCAGTACTTC. Translation: CASSYQGGPYEQYF.